One sample yielded the 12 T cell receptor beta chains listed below, sequenced in a study of regulatory T cells in long-lasting Graves disease (dated by TCRdb to about 2021). The library was made by multiplex PCR. The data were produced on an Illumina HiSeq 4000. To build TCR beta libraries, CDR3 regions were amplified by Arm-PCR using iRepertoire HTBI primers. The public reads were reanalyzed by TCRdb: fastp trimming at Q25, MiXCR alignment, in-frame beta chains only. Rows matching on CDR3 protein sequence are summarized as one entry with the most common DNA and genes. The sample data list around 500,000 distinct CDR3 sequences, and less than 25% of these were observed just once. Clones ranked in the top ten supply approximately 7.8% of the sample. The time point label for this specimen denotes: persistent/refractory GD, antithyroid drugs over 5 years with positive TRAb. RNA was extracted from PBMCs in TRIzol for both TCR sequencing and RNA sequencing.

Material: peripheral blood mononuclear cells (PBMCs), obtained when the disease was refractory, from a patient treated with antithyroid drugs. The receptors derive from a female donor with Graves disease.

This clonotype showed up many times. The chain joins TRBV6-2 or TRBV6-3 to TRBJ1-5, with D uncertain. The CDR3 runs to 13 residues. Looked up from germline, CDR1 is MNHEY and CDR2 is SVGEGT. V lost 2 bases and J 4 bases, leaving 6 bases between the germline ends. CDR3 residues: CASSYGGNQPQHF. CDR3 DNA sequence: TGTGCCAGCAGTTACGGCGGGAATCAGCCCCAGCATTTT.

The CDR3 DNA reads as TGTGCCAGCAGTTCCCCAGCGGGCCCATACAATGAGCAGTTCTTC. This gives the protein CASSSPAGPYNEQFF. V gene TRBV6-9 combines with J gene TRBJ2-1, with a weak D call TRBD2 (6 bases). This CDR3 contains 15 residues. Between the trimmed V and J ends, which lost 4 bases and 4 bases, there was a span of 14 bases. Germline lookup yields CDR1 MNHGY and CDR2 SVAAGI.

The rearrangement joins TRBV29-1 to TRBJ1-3, with D possibly TRBD1 on 6 matching bases. The V end lost 0 bases, the J end lost 2 bases, and 14 bases lay between the germline ends. This CDR3 region has 16 residues. Germline lookup yields CDR1 SQVTM and CDR2 ANQGSEA. CDR3 residues: CSVEDLRNRAGNTIYF. For the CDR3, the DNA is TGCAGCGTTGAAGATCTGAGGAACAGGGCTGGAAACACCATATATTTT. Full variable domain (missing parts from reference TRBV29-1 and TRBJ1-3): SAVISQKPSRDICQRGTSLTIQCQVDSQVTMMFWYRQQPGQSLTLIATANQGSEATYESGFVIDKFPISRPNLTFSTLTVSNMSPEDSSIYLCSVEDLRNRAGNTIYFGEGSWLTVV.

V usage is TRBV9 and J usage is TRBJ1-1; a weak D match, TRBD1 (6 bases). V was shortened by 0 bases and J by 3 bases, with 9 bases between the two germline ends. CDR1 is SGDLS and CDR2 is YYNGEE in the germline V gene. This CDR3 has 14 amino acids. The DNA of the CDR3 is TGTGCCAGCAGCGTAGGGGGGCGGGACACTGAAGCTTTCTTT. Translated, it gives CASSVGGRDTEAFF.

This clonotype was observed at least ten times. This chain links TRBV27 with TRBJ2-7; the match to TRBD1 covers 10 bases. Germline CDR1 reads MNHEY; CDR2 reads SMNVEV (reference sequence). The CDR3 totals 15 residues. V was clipped by 2 bases and J by 3 bases; unmatched bases: 4. CDR3 sequence (DNA): TGTGCCAGCAGTTTAGGGACAGGGGAATACTACGAGCAGTACTTC. It is translated as CASSLGTGEYYEQYF.

V usage is TRBV4-2 and J usage is TRBJ1-5; 7 bases align to TRBD1. Germline-derived CDR1 and CDR2 are LGHNA and YNFKEQ. This CDR3 has 15 amino acids. V shed 4 bases and J 6 bases; nucleotides not matched to a gene: 9. CDR3 in DNA: TGTGCCAGCAGCCCCGGGACAGAAAAAGGTCAGCCCCAGCATTTT. The encoded protein is CASSPGTEKGQPQHF.

This clonotype was observed many times. The chain recombines TRBV13 with TRBJ2-5, with TRBD2 as a possible D gene (6 bases). Trimming took off 5 bases at V and 2 bases at J, with 12 bases between the two ends. This CDR3 is 14 amino acids long. Germline V CDR1 and CDR2: PRHDT, FYEKMQ (reference sequence). The DNA for the CDR3 is TGTGCCAGCAGCCTCGGGGGAGAGCAAGAGACCCAGTACTTC. It yields the protein CASSLGGEQETQYF.

This clonotype turned up a few times. The chain employs TRBV7-9 and TRBJ1-1; no definite D call. The CDR3 spans 13 residues. Germline V lookup: CDR1 SEHNR, CDR2 FQNEAQ (reference sequence). Trimming pared 6 bases from V and 5 bases from J, leaving 13 bases between. The CDR3, as DNA: TGTGCCAGCAGGAGGGAGGGCGAGACTGAAGCTTTCTTT. Encoded protein: CASRREGETEAFF.

In this sample, this clonotype turned up many times. The rearrangement uses TRBV7-9 and TRBJ2-7; possible D gene TRBD2, 6 bases. Germline V lookup: CDR1 SEHNR, CDR2 FQNEAQ (reference sequence). The length of the CDR3 is 15 residues. Between the trimmed V and J ends, which lost 4 bases and 1 base, there was a span of 14 bases. The CDR3 DNA reads as TGTGCCAGCAGCTCGCCGCCGGGGAGGTCCTACGAGCAGTACTTC. Translating gives CASSSPPGRSYEQYF. The full variable domain, in which reference TRBV7-9 and TRBJ2-7 provide the parts outside the CDR3, is DTGVSQNPRHKITKRGQNVTFRCDPISEHNRLYWYRQTLGQGPEFLTYFQNEAQLEKSRLLSDRFSAERPKGSFSTLEIQRTEQGDSAMYLCASSSPPGRSYEQYFGPGTRLTVT.

This clonotype has more than one count but fewer than ten. The chain links TRBV14 to TRBJ2-5; D gene uncertain. CDR1 SGHDN and CDR2 FVKESK come from the germline V gene. With 3 bases removed from V and 5 bases from J, the gap between germline ends came to 16 bases. The CDR3 sequence is 15 residues long. CDR3 in DNA: TGTGCCAGCAGCCATGACTTCGCCACTGGGGAGACCCAGTACTTC. It codes for CASSHDFATGETQYF.

This clonotype appeared many times. The junction does not match germline at one end; this may be a read error. V and J are TRBV7-9 and TRBJ1-2, with TRBD1 as a possible D gene (6 bases). CDR1 SEHNR and CDR2 FQNEAQ come from the germline V gene (reference sequence). This CDR3 has 13 amino acids. The CDR3 protein is CASSFTGNYGYTF. The CDR3 DNA sequence: TGCGCCAGCAGCTTTACAGGGAACTATGGCTACACCTTC.

This clonotype occurred many times. This chain connects TRBV28 to TRBJ1-5, with a tentative D call TRBD1 (6 bases). The germline gives CDR1 MDHEN, CDR2 SYDVKM. Trimming pared 5 bases from V and 6 bases from J, leaving 17 bases between. The CDR3 totals 15 residues. DNA of the CDR3: TGTGCCAGCAGTCCGAGGGGGGTCCCTATTCAGCCCCAGCATTTT. It encodes CASSPRGVPIQPQHF.